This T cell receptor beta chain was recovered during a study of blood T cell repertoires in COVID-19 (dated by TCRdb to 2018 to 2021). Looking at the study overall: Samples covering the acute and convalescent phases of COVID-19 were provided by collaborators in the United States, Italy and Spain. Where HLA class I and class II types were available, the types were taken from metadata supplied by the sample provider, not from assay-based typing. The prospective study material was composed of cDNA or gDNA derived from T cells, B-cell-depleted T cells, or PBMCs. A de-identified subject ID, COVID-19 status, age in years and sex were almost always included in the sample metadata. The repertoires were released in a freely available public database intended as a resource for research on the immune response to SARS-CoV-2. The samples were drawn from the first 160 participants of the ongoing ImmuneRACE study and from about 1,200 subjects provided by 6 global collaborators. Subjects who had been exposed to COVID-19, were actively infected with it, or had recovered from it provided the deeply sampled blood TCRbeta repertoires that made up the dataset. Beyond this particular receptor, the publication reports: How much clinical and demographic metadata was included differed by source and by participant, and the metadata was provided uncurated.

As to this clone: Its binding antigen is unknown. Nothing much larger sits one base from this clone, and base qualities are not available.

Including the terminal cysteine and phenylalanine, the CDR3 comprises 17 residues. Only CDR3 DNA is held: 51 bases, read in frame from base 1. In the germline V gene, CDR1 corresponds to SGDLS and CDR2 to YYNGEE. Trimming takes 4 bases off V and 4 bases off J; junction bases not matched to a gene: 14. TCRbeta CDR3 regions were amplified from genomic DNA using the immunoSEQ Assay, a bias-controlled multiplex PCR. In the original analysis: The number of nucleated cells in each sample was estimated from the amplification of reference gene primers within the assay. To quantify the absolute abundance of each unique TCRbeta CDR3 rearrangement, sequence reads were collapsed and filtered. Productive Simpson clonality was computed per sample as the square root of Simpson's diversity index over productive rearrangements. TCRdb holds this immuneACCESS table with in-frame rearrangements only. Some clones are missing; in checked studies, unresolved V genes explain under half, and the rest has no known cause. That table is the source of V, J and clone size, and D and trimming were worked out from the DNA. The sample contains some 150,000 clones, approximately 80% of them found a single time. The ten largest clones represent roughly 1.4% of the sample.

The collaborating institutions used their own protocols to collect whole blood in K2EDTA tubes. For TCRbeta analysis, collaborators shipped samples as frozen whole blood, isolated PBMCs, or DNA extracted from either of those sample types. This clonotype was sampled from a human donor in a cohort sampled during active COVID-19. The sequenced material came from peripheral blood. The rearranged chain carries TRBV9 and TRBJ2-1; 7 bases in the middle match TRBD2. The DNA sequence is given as TGTGCCAGCAGCCCCCACCCGGGGCTAGCGGCTTACAATGAGCAGTTCTTC. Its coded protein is CASSPHPGLAAYNEQFF.